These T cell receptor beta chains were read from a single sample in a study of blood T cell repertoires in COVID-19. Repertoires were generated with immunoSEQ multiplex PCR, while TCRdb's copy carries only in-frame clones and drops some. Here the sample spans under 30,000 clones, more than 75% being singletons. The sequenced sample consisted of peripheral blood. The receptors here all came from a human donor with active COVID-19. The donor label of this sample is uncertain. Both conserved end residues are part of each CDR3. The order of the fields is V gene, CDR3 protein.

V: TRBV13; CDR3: CASSPPGTNYNEQFF
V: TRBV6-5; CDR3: CASSPGLQNYGYTF
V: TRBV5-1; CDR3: CASSLSSQDTQYF
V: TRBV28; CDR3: CASSLLPEEGTEAFF
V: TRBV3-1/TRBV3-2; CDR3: CASSAAGGRSEQFF
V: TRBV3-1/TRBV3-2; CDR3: CASSQGPVEAFF
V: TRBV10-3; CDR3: CAAAAFRGTRETQYF
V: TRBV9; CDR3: CASSAHGQGRNTIYF
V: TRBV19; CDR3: CASSSLAGGLKSYNEQFF
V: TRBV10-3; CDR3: CAIGAGGPVETQYF
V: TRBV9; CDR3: CASSPARSSGNTIYF
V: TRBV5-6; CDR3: CASSLTGGANTGELFF
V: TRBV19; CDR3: CASSRTGLWGYTF
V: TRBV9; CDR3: CASSAGLVLTGANVLTF
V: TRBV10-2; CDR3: CASSAIGANVLTF
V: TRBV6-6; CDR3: CASWEGPNYGYTF
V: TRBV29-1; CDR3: CSVDPTESTDTQYF
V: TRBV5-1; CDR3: CASSFDLSDRGNSPLHF
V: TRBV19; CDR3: CASSIDIFSSANSPLHF
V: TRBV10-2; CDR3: CASSAGGHSEQFF
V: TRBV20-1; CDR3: CSASRVTNEKLFF
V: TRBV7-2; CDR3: CASSPRTGGTYGYTF
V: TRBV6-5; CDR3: CASRGQFFYEQYF
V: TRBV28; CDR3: CASSFGGGAVPYEQYF